One and the same sample provided the 3 T cell receptor beta chains below, sequenced in a study of T cells in Graves' hyperthyroidism and ophthalmopathy. RNA transcripts yielded amplified TCR beta CDR3 regions. The study used the HTBI primer set for a first-round RT-PCR of the TCR CDR3. Via MiXCR, TCRdb re-called the multiplex PCR reads, giving one row per CDR3 protein. Found here are more than 500,000 distinct CDR3 sequences, roughly 45% of them singletons; the top ten hold about 43%. Sample: peripheral blood or thyroid tissue (not recorded which). The source is an adult woman with Graves' disease, either hyperthyroidism or ophthalmopathy (not recorded which).

V gene TRBV20-1 combines with J gene TRBJ2-5, with D unclear. From germline, CDR1 is DFQATT and CDR2 SNEGSKA (reference sequence). The CDR3 has 14 amino acids. V was clipped by 2 bases and J by 1 base, with 11 bases between them. CDR3 DNA: TGCAGTGCTAGACACAGCTTCTCCCAAGAGACCCAGTACTTC. It specifies CSARHSFSQETQYF.

This clonotype has ten or more counts. This chain joins TRBV7-9 and TRBJ2-7; D remains unclear. This CDR3 spans 13 amino acids. The germline V and J ends were trimmed by 5 bases and 3 bases, with 11 bases remaining between them. In germline, CDR1 is SEHNR, CDR2 FQNEAQ (reference sequence). DNA of the CDR3: TGTGCCAGCAGCCCCGGACGGTTCTACGAGCAGTACTTC. Its translation: CASSPGRFYEQYF. Complete variable domain (other parts from reference TRBV7-9 and TRBJ2-7): DTGVSQNPRHKITKRGQNVTFRCDPISEHNRLYWYRQTLGQGPEFLTYFQNEAQLEKSRLLSDRFSAERPKGSFSTLEIQRTEQGDSAMYLCASSPGRFYEQYFGPGTRLTVT.

This clonotype was seen a handful of times. This chain connects TRBV6-5 to TRBJ1-1; D is perhaps TRBD1 (5 bases). V was cut by 5 bases and J by 0 bases, with 10 bases left in between. CDR1 is MNHEY, CDR2 SVGAGI, per germline. This CDR3 spans 14 amino acids. CDR3 sequence (DNA): TGTGCCAGCAGTGACGACAGCATGAACACTGAAGCTTTCTTT. This encodes CASSDDSMNTEAFF.